The 11 T cell receptor beta chains below come from one sample, sequenced in a study of T-cell memory formation after mild COVID-19. One entry per CDR3 protein, called by TCRdb with MiXCR from the 5' RACE reads. The sample has hundreds of thousands of distinct CDR3 sequences, roughly 18% seen once. The sequenced material came from PBMCs or a T cell subset sorted from them (not recorded which). The receptors derive from an adult woman who had mild COVID-19 (a few samples of this study predate the infection). Cell type and time point are not known.

The CDR3 coding sequence is TGTGCCAGCAGCTTAGCCCGATCTGGCACAGATACGCAGTATTTT. Its translation is CASSLARSGTDTQYF. The chain recombines TRBV7-3 with TRBJ2-3; D is undetermined. Germline CDR1 and CDR2: SGHTA and FQGTGA. The length of the CDR3 is 15 residues. Trimming shortened V by 2 bases and J by 1 base, and 10 bases separated the two germline ends.

The chain is built from TRBV5-1 and TRBJ2-3; 7 positions match TRBD2. V was clipped by 6 bases and J by 4 bases; unmatched bases: 11. The CDR3 extends over 15 amino acids. Germline lookup yields CDR1 SGHRS and CDR2 YFSETQ. The CDR3 here is CASNQGRGDADTQYF. The CDR3 DNA sequence: TGCGCCAGCAACCAAGGGAGGGGAGATGCAGATACGCAGTATTTT.

The chain carries TRBV27 and TRBJ2-7; D might be TRBD2 (6 bases). Germline values: CDR1 MNHEY, CDR2 SMNVEV (reference sequence). V dropped 0 bases and J dropped 5 bases, with 8 bases sitting between them. The CDR3 consists of 13 residues. CDR3 residues: CASSLSRENEQYF. The CDR3, as DNA: TGTGCCAGCAGTTTATCGCGGGAAAACGAGCAGTACTTC.

This clonotype has only a few counts. The chain links TRBV20-1 to TRBJ2-2; D may be TRBD2 (6 bases). CDR1 and CDR2 from the germline V gene are DFQATT and SNEGSKA (reference sequence). The ends were cut back, 0 bases at V and 7 bases at J, with 12 bases in the middle. This CDR3 has 14 residues. CDR3 bases: TGCAGTGCTAGAGATTTTGGGGAGGTCGGGGAGCTGTTTTTT. This sequence encodes CSARDFGEVGELFF.

This clonotype was recorded a few times. The V and J genes are TRBV5-6 and TRBJ1-1, with TRBD1 matching 7 bases. This CDR3 is built from 14 residues. V dropped 4 bases and J dropped 5; count of bases not matched to a gene: 8. CDR1 is SGHDT, CDR2 YYEEEE, per germline. The DNA of the CDR3 is TGTGCCAGCAGCGCTGACAGGGAGAGAACTGAAGCTTTCTTT. Translated, it gives CASSADRERTEAFF.

This clonotype was detected a few times. This chain joins TRBV12-3 or TRBV12-4 and TRBJ1-1; D is undetermined. This CDR3 is 12 amino acids long. Trimming took off 7 bases at V and 1 base at J, with 7 bases between the two ends. The DNA of the CDR3 is TGTGCCAGCACCCCCGGGAACACTGAAGCTTTCTTT. Translating gives CASTPGNTEAFF.

This clonotype appeared a few times. This rearrangement joins TRBV7-3 to TRBJ2-2, with unresolved D. Deletions cut 5 bases from V and 2 bases from J, with 9 bases between. The CDR3 extends over 14 amino acids. Germline-derived CDR1 and CDR2 are SGHTA and FQGTGA. The CDR3 bases are TGTGCCAGCAGCGTCGACAAAAACACCGGGGAGCTGTTTTTT. Protein: CASSVDKNTGELFF.

This clonotype has ten or more counts. The J gene is TRBJ2-1, the V gene TRBV29-1, with a weak D call TRBD2 (5 bases). Germline lookup yields CDR1 SQVTM and CDR2 ANQGSEA. V lost 3 bases and J lost 2, with 11 bases in between. The CDR3 has 14 residues. CDR3 in DNA: TGCAGCGTTGATCGGCGGACTGCCTACAATGAGCAGTTCTTC. Its translation: CSVDRRTAYNEQFF.

This clonotype was detected a few times. The rearrangement links TRBV7-2 to TRBJ1-5; possibly TRBD1 for D (6 bases). V gave up 4 bases and J gave up 6 bases, with 13 bases separating them. Germline CDR1 reads SGHTA; CDR2 reads FQGNSA. The CDR3 is made up of 14 amino acids. CDR3 amino acids: CASSSDQGSQPQHF. The CDR3 region has the DNA TGTGCCAGCAGCTCGGACCAGGGGAGTCAGCCCCAGCATTTT.

This clonotype has only a few counts. This chain connects TRBV15 to TRBJ1-5, with D unresolved. This CDR3 spans 14 amino acids. V was pared by 2 bases and J by 1 base, with 6 bases between. Germline CDR1 LNHNV, CDR2 YYDKDF (reference sequence). The CDR3: CATSRTRSNQPQHF. Written as DNA, the CDR3 is TGTGCCACCAGCAGAACGAGGAGCAATCAGCCCCAGCATTTT.

J is TRBJ2-7 and V is TRBV19; 8 bases match TRBD1. With 4 bases clipped from V and 5 bases from J, the junction kept 10 bases outside the gene matches. The CDR3 sequence is 15 residues long. Germline CDR1 and CDR2: LNHDA and SQIVND (reference sequence). The CDR3 region is CASSTIEGQVNEQYF. The DNA for the CDR3 is TGTGCCAGTAGTACAATAGAGGGACAGGTCAACGAGCAGTACTTC.